This TCR beta chain was documented in a study of cytomegalovirus exposure and HLA in healthy donors. Whole-study findings and limits: HLA allele associations emerged for around 16,000 TCR beta sequences in a later analysis, at 0.05 false discovery rate. A highly shared variant cluster was judged a likely technical artifact.

This CDR3 has 20 amino acids. From germline, CDR1 is SGHRS and CDR2 YFSETQ. Trimming stripped 1 base from V and 0 bases from J, with 25 bases between. Regarding this clone: Its specificity is unknown.

In the PCR, 60 Vbeta and 13 Jbeta primers were used. The method was immunoSEQ multiplex PCR; TCRdb's version includes in-frame clones alone and lacks a portion of them. The sample has approximately 140,000 clones; the top ten hold 2% to 3%. Sequenced: PBMCs. V is TRBV5-1 and J is TRBJ1-1; a possible D gene is TRBD1 (5 bases). This receptor was identified in a man aged 40-50 years in good health and CMV-seronegative. As DNA, the CDR3 is TGCGCCAGCAGCTTGATAGCAGGGATTAGGGGCACGATCATGAACACTGAAGCTTTCTTT. Its translation is CASSLIAGIRGTIMNTEAFF.